These 15 T cell receptor beta chains came from one sample sequenced in a study of T-cell reconstitution after alpha-beta-depleted transplantation in children. Whole-study results and caveats: The main origin of T-cell counts and diversity one year after transplant was newly produced T cells.

Researchers prepared the TCRbeta library using unique molecular identifiers, the study reports. MiXCR, applied by TCRdb to the PCR reads, yields one record per CDR3 protein. The sample holds a few hundred thousand distinct CDR3 sequences, over 7% seen once. These receptors have no known antigen. The sequencing used peripheral blood, collected 360 days after TCRalphabeta/CD19-depleted stem cell transplant. Source of these receptors: a female patient younger than 10 who had a stem cell transplant for Fanconi anemia, so the T cells may come from the graft donor.

At least ten counts were recorded for this clonotype. V and J are TRBV10-3 and TRBJ2-7; TRBD1 matches 9 bases. Germline CDR1 reads ENHRY; CDR2 reads SYGVKD. V was clipped by 6 bases and J by 1 base; unmatched bases: 4. This CDR3 region has 14 residues. CDR3 residues: CAISGGQGSYEQYF. The DNA for the CDR3 is TGTGCCATCAGCGGGGGACAGGGTTCCTACGAGCAGTACTTC.

In its sample, this clonotype was seen a few times. The genes are TRBV9 and TRBJ1-1; tentatively, D is TRBD1 (5 bases). Trimming left V 3 bases short and J 4 bases short, with 13 bases between. The CDR3 spans 14 residues. Germline V CDR1 and CDR2: SGDLS, YYNGEE. The CDR3: CASSAGSGGTEAFF. CDR3 nucleotide sequence: TGTGCCAGCAGCGCGGGATCCGGGGGCACTGAAGCTTTCTTT.

This clonotype was counted many times. The rearrangement joins TRBV5-6 to TRBJ2-3; unclear D gene. The germline V gene has CDR1 SGHDT and CDR2 YYEEEE. The CDR3 is 14 amino acids. V was cut by 2 bases and J by 3 bases, with 10 bases left in between. In nucleotides, the CDR3 is TGTGCCAGCAGCTTAAGATGGCTTACAGATACGCAGTATTTT. It yields the protein CASSLRWLTDTQYF.

This clonotype was found many times. The J gene is TRBJ1-2, the V gene TRBV5-1, with 10 bases that match TRBD1. V lost 3 bases, J lost 6 bases, and 5 bases stayed unmatched. This CDR3 contains 14 residues. CDR1 and CDR2 (germline): SGHRS, YFSETQ. The CDR3 sequence is CASSYDRGRDGYTF. CDR3 sequence (DNA): TGCGCCAGCAGCTATGACAGGGGGCGAGATGGCTACACCTTC.

This clonotype was counted at least ten times. The chain recombines TRBV11-3 with TRBJ2-3; 7 bases align to TRBD2. The CDR3 runs to 13 residues. V was pared by 3 bases and J by 6 bases, with 3 bases of the junction left unmatched. CDR1 is SGHNT and CDR2 is YENEEA in the germline V gene. CDR3 protein: CASSFRLADTQYF. CDR3 nucleotide sequence: TGTGCCAGCAGCTTCAGACTAGCCGATACGCAGTATTTT.

Only a few counts were recorded for this clonotype. The CDR3 here is CSARPWTGREAFF. DNA for the CDR3: TGCAGTGCTAGACCTTGGACAGGGCGTGAAGCTTTCTTT. The chain employs TRBV20-1 and TRBJ1-1; 8 bases fit TRBD1. This CDR3 contains 13 residues. Trimming removed 2 bases from V and 7 bases from J; junction bases left unmatched: 6. CDR1 and CDR2 (germline): DFQATT, SNEGSKA (reference sequence).

This clonotype showed up many times. The chain is built from TRBV7-8 and TRBJ2-7, with a weak D call TRBD2 (5 bases). Trimming cost V 8 bases and J 2 bases, with 13 bases left between them. The CDR3 has 13 amino acids. Germline lookup yields CDR1 SGHVS and CDR2 FQNEAQ. CDR3 region: CASSRAPTYEQYV. The CDR3 DNA sequence: TGTGCCAGCTCGCGGGCACCCACCTACGAGCAGTACGTC.

J is TRBJ2-2 and V is TRBV20-1; TRBD2 matches at 9 bases. V gave up 1 base and J gave up 4 bases; unmatched junction bases: 7. The CDR3 totals 16 residues. Looked up from germline, CDR1 is DFQATT and CDR2 is SNEGSKA (reference sequence). CDR3 in amino acids: CSARAGVAGATGELFF. CDR3 DNA: TGCAGTGCTAGAGCTGGGGTAGCGGGGGCCACCGGGGAGCTGTTTTTT.

V is TRBV3-1 and J is TRBJ2-7; 9 nucleotides align to TRBD1. This CDR3 is 14 amino acids long. Germline loops: CDR1 LGHDT, CDR2 YNNKEL (reference sequence). Germline trimming cut 5 bases from V and 6 bases from J; bases unmatched to any gene: 8. CDR3 loop: CASSGTGHVVEQYF. CDR3 DNA sequence: TGTGCCAGCAGCGGGACAGGGCACGTAGTCGAGCAGTACTTC.

This clonotype was seen only a few times. The chain recombines TRBV30 with TRBJ2-7; D perhaps matches TRBD2 (6 bases). The ends were cut back, 1 base at V and 6 bases at J, with 13 bases in the middle. Germline V gene data show CDR1 as GTSNPN and CDR2 as SVGIG (reference sequence). CDR3 size: 13 residues. The CDR3 sequence is CAWSGGPGLEQYF. The CDR3 DNA sequence: TGTGCCTGGAGTGGCGGGCCGGGACTCGAGCAGTACTTC.

This clonotype was observed at least ten times. V usage is TRBV6-2 or TRBV6-3 and J usage is TRBJ1-1; no reliable D call. Germline lookup yields CDR1 MNHEY and CDR2 SVGEGT. Trimming shortened V by 6 bases and J by 11 bases, and 16 bases separated the two germline ends. CDR3 length equals 12 residues. This chain's CDR3 is CASSPRRAGAFF. The CDR3 DNA sequence: TGTGCCAGCAGCCCCCGGCGGGCCGGGGCTTTCTTT.

This clonotype was seen only a few times. The CDR3 sequence is CASSDSQARPLSGNTIYF. Here the CDR3 DNA reads TGTGCCAGCAGTGACTCGCAGGCGCGGCCTCTCTCTGGAAACACCATATATTTT. The genes are TRBV6-4 and TRBJ1-3; no definite D call. V was clipped by 0 bases and J by 0 bases, with 15 bases between them. The germline V gene has CDR1 MRHNA and CDR2 SNTAGT. The CDR3 is 18 residues long.

This clonotype was picked up many times. The chain joins TRBV2 to TRBJ2-1, with 12 bases lining up with TRBD2. Per the germline V gene, CDR1 is SNHLY and CDR2 is FYNNEI. This CDR3 is built from 16 residues. V lost 6 bases, J lost 3 bases, and 6 bases stayed unmatched. Here the CDR3 DNA reads TGTGCCAGCAGCTGGACTAGCGGGATCCTCTACAATGAGCAGTTCTTC. It encodes CASSWTSGILYNEQFF.

In this sample, this clonotype turned up many times. V gene TRBV20-1 combines with J gene TRBJ1-1, with TRBD1 matching over 9 bases. The V gene's germline CDR1 is DFQATT and CDR2 SNEGSKA (reference sequence). The CDR3 loop spans 13 amino acids. V lost 6 bases to trimming and J lost 6 bases; unmatched junction nucleotides: 8. CDR3 coding DNA: TGCAGTGCGTCGACAGGGGGGGTGCCTGAAGCTTTCTTT. Residues: CSASTGGVPEAFF.

This clonotype was seen repeatedly, ten times or more. The rearrangement links TRBV6-6 to TRBJ2-4; D uncertain. Trimming took off 0 bases at V and 8 bases at J, with 5 bases between the two ends. The germline V gene has CDR1 MNHNY and CDR2 SVGAGI (reference sequence). The CDR3 loop spans 12 amino acids. This CDR3 is CASSYSIDIQYF. DNA for the CDR3: TGTGCCAGCAGTTACTCCATCGACATTCAGTACTTC.